The 30 T cell receptor beta chains presented below share a single source sample, sequenced in a study of T cells in Graves' hyperthyroidism and ophthalmopathy. The investigators amplified TCR beta CDR3 regions from RNA transcripts. When the TCR CDR3 underwent first-round RT-PCR, the HTBI primer set was used. One entry per CDR3 protein, called by TCRdb with MiXCR from the multiplex PCR reads. This sample has about 540,000 distinct CDR3 sequences, with approximately 44% found just once. The sequencing sample was made of peripheral blood or thyroid tissue (not recorded which). These receptors were collected from a woman younger than 35 with Graves' hyperthyroidism.

V usage is TRBV2 and J usage is TRBJ2-7, with D perhaps TRBD1 (5 bases). Germline CDR1 SNHLY, CDR2 FYNNEI. This CDR3 contains 11 residues. V dropped 8 bases and J dropped 3 bases, with 8 bases sitting between them. The CDR3 here is CASGAFYEQYF. In DNA, the CDR3 is TGTGCCAGCGGGGCCTTCTACGAGCAGTACTTC.

The V gene is TRBV25-1, the J gene TRBJ1-2, with TRBD1 identical over 8 bases. The CDR3 loop spans 13 amino acids. The germline CDR1 and CDR2 sequences are MGHDK and SYGVNS. V was clipped by 6 bases and J by 7 bases; unmatched bases: 7. The chain's CDR3 is CASSRQGKFGYTF. The CDR3 nucleotides are TGTGCCAGCAGCCGACAGGGGAAGTTTGGCTACACCTTC.

This clonotype was counted ten times or more. The V call is TRBV10-3, the J call TRBJ1-4; D uncertain. The CDR3 is 16 amino acids. Germline CDR1 and CDR2: ENHRY and SYGVKD. The germline V and J ends were trimmed by 3 bases and 3 bases, with 14 bases remaining between them. This chain's CDR3 is CAISDLAASSNEKLFF. For the CDR3, the DNA is TGTGCCATCAGTGACTTGGCAGCGAGCTCTAATGAAAAACTGTTTTTT.

This rearrangement joins TRBV7-3 to TRBJ2-5, with D tentatively TRBD2 (6 bases). CDR3 length equals 14 residues. With 5 bases removed from V and 3 bases from J, the gap between germline ends came to 13 bases. Germline V gene lookup returns CDR1 SGHTA and CDR2 FQGTGA. CDR3: CASSPRDLKETQYF. The CDR3 DNA is TGTGCCAGCAGCCCGCGGGACCTCAAAGAGACCCAGTACTTC.

A few counts support this clonotype. The genes are TRBV20-1 and TRBJ2-7; possible D gene TRBD1, 6 bases. V was trimmed by 2 bases and J by 2 bases, leaving 13 bases between them. Germline lookup yields CDR1 DFQATT and CDR2 SNEGSKA (reference sequence). CDR3 size: 14 residues. The DNA for the CDR3 is TGCAGTGCTAGATCCCCCGGGACACCCTACGAGCAGTACTTC. This encodes CSARSPGTPYEQYF.

The V call is TRBV5-1, the J call TRBJ2-2; D may match TRBD1 or TRBD2 (5 bases each). Germline V gene lookup returns CDR1 SGHRS and CDR2 YFSETQ. Between the trimmed V and J ends, which lost 5 bases and 5 bases, there was a span of 13 bases. The CDR3 loop spans 14 amino acids. This CDR3 is CASSEGIQTGELFF. The CDR3 nucleotides read TGCGCCAGCAGTGAGGGGATCCAAACCGGGGAGCTGTTTTTT. The variable domain in full, with the rest retrieved from reference TRBV5-1 and TRBJ2-2, is KAGVTQTPRYLIKTRGQQVTLSCSPISGHRSVSWYQQTPGQGLQFLFEYFSETQRNKGNFPGRFSGRQFSNSRSEMNVSTLELGDSALYLCASSEGIQTGELFFGEGSRLTVL.

Many counts were recorded for this clonotype. J is TRBJ1-2 and V is TRBV2; D remains ambiguous. The CDR3 loop spans 13 amino acids. Per the germline V gene, CDR1 is SNHLY and CDR2 is FYNNEI. V dropped 6 bases and J dropped 7 bases, with 15 bases sitting between them. CDR3 residues: CASSTEVRGGYTF. In nucleotides, the CDR3 is TGTGCCAGCAGCACGGAGGTTCGGGGTGGCTACACCTTC.

This clonotype was observed at least ten times. The rearrangement joins TRBV7-9 to TRBJ2-2; D gene unclear. Trimming left V 5 bases short and J 6 bases short, with 4 bases between. The CDR3 sequence is 11 residues long. CDR1 is SEHNR, CDR2 FQNEAQ, per germline (reference sequence). This CDR3 is CASSPAGELFF. Written as DNA, the CDR3 is TGTGCCAGCAGCCCCGCCGGGGAGCTGTTTTTT.

This clonotype was detected ten times or more. This chain joins TRBV25-1 and TRBJ1-2; no reliable D call. This CDR3 is built from 13 residues. The germline CDR1 and CDR2 sequences are MGHDK and SYGVNS. V shed 2 bases and J shed 6 bases, with 10 bases lying between them. The CDR3 sequence is CASSEPVEDGYTF. The CDR3 DNA sequence: TGTGCCAGCAGTGAACCGGTAGAAGATGGCTACACCTTC.

The chain has TRBV9 and TRBJ1-2, with 9 bases aligning to TRBD1. The germline V gene encodes CDR1 SGDLS and CDR2 YYNGEE. The CDR3 has 15 residues. The J segment lost 8 bases and the V segment lost 4 bases, leaving 12 bases of the junction unmatched. This CDR3 reads CASSPDLTGGLGYTF. The CDR3 coding sequence is TGTGCCAGCAGCCCAGATCTTACAGGGGGCTTGGGCTACACCTTC.

In its sample, this clonotype was seen a few times. The V call is TRBV24-1, the J call TRBJ2-2, with 7 nucleotides matching TRBD1. This CDR3 spans 17 amino acids. Germline V gives CDR1 KGHDR, CDR2 SFDVKD. V trimming: 1 base; J trimming: 0 bases; junction bases outside the gene matches: 4. In nucleotides, the CDR3 is TGTGCCACCAGTGATTTAAACAGGGGCGCGAACACCGGGGAGCTGTTTTTT. This codes for CATSDLNRGANTGELFF.

Only a few counts were recorded for this clonotype. The V gene is TRBV7-2, the J gene TRBJ2-7; D is possibly TRBD1 (5 bases). The CDR3 has 14 amino acids. V was trimmed by 6 bases and J by 7 bases, leaving 19 bases between them. Germline CDR1 reads SGHTA; CDR2 reads FQGNSA. The chain's CDR3 is CASSYEDSSVEQYF. CDR3 coding DNA: TGTGCCAGCAGTTACGAAGACAGTTCAGTAGAGCAGTACTTC.

This clonotype was seen many times. The chain links TRBV7-9 to TRBJ2-5; maybe TRBD2 (6 bases). Trimming left V 5 bases short and J 2 bases short, with 15 bases between. Per the germline V gene, CDR1 is SEHNR and CDR2 is FQNEAQ (reference sequence). The CDR3 sequence is 15 residues long. CDR3 region: CASSGTSSRQETQYF. CDR3 DNA sequence: TGTGCCAGCAGCGGGACTTCCAGCCGGCAAGAGACCCAGTACTTC. Full variable domain (rest looked up from reference TRBV7-9 and TRBJ2-5): DTGVSQNPRHKITKRGQNVTFRCDPISEHNRLYWYRQTLGQGPEFLTYFQNEAQLEKSRLLSDRFSAERPKGSFSTLEIQRTEQGDSAMYLCASSGTSSRQETQYFGPGTRLLVL.

This clonotype was picked up a small number of times. The chain uses TRBV7-6 and TRBJ2-7, with 9 bases identical to TRBD1. In germline, CDR1 is SGHVS, CDR2 FNYEAQ. Trimming took 3 bases from V and 6 from J; bases not matched to a gene: 6. This CDR3 region has 14 residues. CDR3 in amino acids: CASSLTGGSREQYF. The CDR3 nucleotides read TGTGCCAGCAGCTTGACAGGGGGGAGTCGCGAGCAGTACTTC. The variable domain in full, completed from reference TRBV7-6 and TRBJ2-7, reads GAGVSQSPRYKVTKRGQDVALRCDPISGHVSLYWYRQALGQGPEFLTYFNYEAQQDKSGLPNDRFSAERPEGSISTLTIQRTEQRDSAMYRCASSLTGGSREQYFGPGTRLTVT.

Ten or more counts support this clonotype. The J gene is TRBJ1-5, the V gene TRBV24-1, with TRBD1 matching over 7 bases. The V gene end was trimmed by 4 bases and the J gene end by 2 bases; junction bases not matched to a gene: 4. Looked up from germline, CDR1 is KGHDR and CDR2 is SFDVKD. The CDR3 runs 15 residues. The CDR3 coding sequence is TGTGCCACCAGTGACACTGACAGGGGCAATCAGCCCCAGCATTTT. It translates to CATSDTDRGNQPQHF.

The chain is built from TRBV4-2 and TRBJ2-5, with a weak D call TRBD2 (6 bases). Germline-derived CDR1 and CDR2 are LGHNA and YNFKEQ. There are 17 residues in the CDR3. V lost 1 base to trimming and J lost 4 bases, with 19 bases between them. This CDR3 reads CASSQVLAGRGGETQYF. CDR3 coding DNA: TGTGCCAGCAGCCAAGTCTTGGCCGGGAGAGGCGGAGAGACCCAGTACTTC.

The chain links TRBV13 to TRBJ2-5; D could derive from TRBD1 or TRBD2 (5 bases each). Trimming removed 0 bases at V and 5 bases at J, with 16 bases between. Germline lookup yields CDR1 PRHDT and CDR2 FYEKMQ (reference sequence). CDR3 size: 16 residues. The CDR3 spells CASSLGGPGTGETQYF. The CDR3, as DNA: TGTGCCAGCAGCTTAGGAGGGCCAGGGACCGGGGAGACCCAGTACTTC.

This clonotype was seen more than once but under ten times. Since no conserved phenylalanine or tryptophan closes the CDR3, a read error is the likely cause. The DNA is left out, because the CDR3 cannot be placed on it with certainty; the CDR3 is given as TCRdb lists it. J is TRBJ1-5 and V is TRBV2; no DNA check was done on the table's D call, TRBD1. Germline-derived CDR1 and CDR2 are SNHLY and FYNNEI. The CDR3 is 12 residues long, ends included. This CDR3 is CASRATGGQSHL.

This chain joins TRBV25-1 and TRBJ1-1; no firm D call. CDR1 and CDR2 (germline): MGHDK, SYGVNS. With 6 bases removed from V and 1 base from J, the gap between germline ends came to 12 bases. This CDR3 contains 14 residues. CDR3 nucleotide sequence: TGTGCCAGCAGGGACGGGCGGTGGAACACTGAAGCTTTCTTT. This gives the protein CASRDGRWNTEAFF.

The rearrangement joins TRBV19 to TRBJ1-3, with 9 bases identical to TRBD1. The germline gives CDR1 LNHDA, CDR2 SQIVND (reference sequence). There are 17 residues in the CDR3. The trim removed 6 bases at V and 4 bases at J, leaving 13 bases unmatched. The CDR3 loop is CASRMITGGAGGNTIYF. CDR3 bases: TGTGCCAGTAGGATGATAACAGGGGGCGCCGGCGGAAACACCATATATTTT.

Only a few counts were recorded for this clonotype. This rearrangement joins TRBV6-4 to TRBJ2-2, with D possibly being TRBD1 or TRBD2 (5 bases each). This CDR3 contains 15 residues. Germline CDR1 is MRHNA and CDR2 is SNTAGT. V was shortened by 7 bases and J by 3 bases, with 15 bases between the two germline ends. The CDR3 loop is CASTLGTYHTGELFF. The CDR3 DNA sequence: TGTGCCAGCACCCTGGGGACCTACCACACCGGGGAGCTGTTTTTT.

This chain uses TRBV7-2 with TRBJ2-5; D tentatively reads TRBD1 or TRBD2 (5 bases each). CDR1 is SGHTA and CDR2 is FQGNSA in the germline V gene. Between the trimmed V and J ends, which lost 4 bases and 4 bases, there was a span of 25 bases. The CDR3 totals 18 residues. The CDR3 is CASSSRDRSGEYRETQYF. In DNA, the CDR3 is TGTGCCAGCAGCTCAAGGGACCGCAGTGGGGAATACCGAGAGACCCAGTACTTC.

This clonotype was found a few times. The chain links TRBV7-8 to TRBJ1-4; D is unclear. The CDR3 is made up of 16 amino acids. CDR1 SGHVS and CDR2 FQNEAQ come from the germline V gene. V lost 5 bases and J lost 5, with 18 bases in between. CDR3 amino acids: CASSRREVRQNEKLFF. CDR3 DNA: TGTGCCAGCAGCCGCCGGGAGGTTCGTCAAAATGAAAAACTGTTTTTT.

Remarks on this clonotype: This sequence may be a read error, since a much larger clone differs from it by one base. The chain joins TRBV7-2 to TRBJ1-3; no definite D call. The CDR3 is 15 amino acids. Trimming shortened V by 2 bases and J by 0 bases, and 8 bases separated the two germline ends. From germline, CDR1 is SGHTA and CDR2 FQGNSA. The CDR3, as DNA: TGTGCCAGCAGCTTATCCTGGGACTCTGGAAACACCATATATTTT. It translates to CASSLSWDSGNTIYF.

There are many counts of this clonotype. The V gene is TRBV24-1, the J gene TRBJ1-4, with unresolved D. V lost 5 bases to trimming and J lost 3 bases, with 3 bases between them. The CDR3 sequence is 12 residues long. Germline V CDR1 and CDR2: KGHDR, SFDVKD. The CDR3 loop reads CATSGPNEKLFF. CDR3 nucleotides: TGTGCCACCAGTGGGCCTAATGAAAAACTGTTTTTT.

The chain carries TRBV10-2 and TRBJ1-1; 7 bases line up with TRBD1. This CDR3 contains 13 residues. V shed 4 bases, J shed 7 bases, and the junction held 6 bases outside the gene matches. Germline V lookup: CDR1 WSHSY, CDR2 SAAADI. In DNA, the CDR3 is TGCGCCAGCAGTGTACAGGGGAGCGATGAAGCTTTCTTT. This sequence encodes CASSVQGSDEAFF.

Ten or more counts support this clonotype. The rearrangement joins TRBV7-8 to TRBJ1-1; 7 nucleotides line up with TRBD1. CDR3 length equals 14 residues. V trimming: 4 bases; J trimming: 3 bases; junction bases outside the gene matches: 5. Germline V gene lookup returns CDR1 SGHVS and CDR2 FQNEAQ. The CDR3 here is CASSYRGRDTEAFF. In nucleotides, the CDR3 is TGTGCCAGCAGCTACAGGGGCCGGGACACTGAAGCTTTCTTT.

The V call is TRBV19, the J call TRBJ1-2; TRBD1 aligns across 8 bases. Unmatched junction bases numbered 9, after V lost 8 bases and J lost 4 bases. CDR1 and CDR2 (germline): LNHDA, SQIVND (reference sequence). The CDR3 spans 14 residues. The chain's CDR3 is CASLRTGSAYGYTF. CDR3 coding DNA: TGTGCCAGTCTCAGGACAGGGTCTGCCTATGGCTACACCTTC. The variable domain in full, with the rest retrieved from reference TRBV19 and TRBJ1-2, is DGGITQSPKYLFRKEGQNVTLSCEQNLNHDAMYWYRQDPGQGLRLIYYSQIVNDFQKGDIAEGYSVSREKKESFPLTVTSAQKNPTAFYLCASLRTGSAYGYTFGSGTRLTVV.

This chain connects TRBV7-2 to TRBJ1-1; unclear D gene. The CDR3 length is 15 residues. Trimming stripped 1 base from V and 1 base from J, with 10 bases between. The V gene's germline CDR1 is SGHTA and CDR2 FQGNSA. The CDR3 DNA follows: TGTGCCAGCAGCTTAGTAGGCTTAGGGAACACTGAAGCTTTCTTT. Translated: CASSLVGLGNTEAFF.

This clonotype showed up many times. V gene TRBV29-1 combines with J gene TRBJ1-2, with TRBD1 identical over 8 bases. The CDR3 spans 13 residues. Germline lookup yields CDR1 SQVTM and CDR2 ANQGSEA. V was clipped by 5 bases and J by 0 bases; unmatched bases: 2. CDR3 sequence (DNA): TGCAGCGTTACGGGACAGGCTAACTATGGCTACACCTTC. Its translation: CSVTGQANYGYTF.